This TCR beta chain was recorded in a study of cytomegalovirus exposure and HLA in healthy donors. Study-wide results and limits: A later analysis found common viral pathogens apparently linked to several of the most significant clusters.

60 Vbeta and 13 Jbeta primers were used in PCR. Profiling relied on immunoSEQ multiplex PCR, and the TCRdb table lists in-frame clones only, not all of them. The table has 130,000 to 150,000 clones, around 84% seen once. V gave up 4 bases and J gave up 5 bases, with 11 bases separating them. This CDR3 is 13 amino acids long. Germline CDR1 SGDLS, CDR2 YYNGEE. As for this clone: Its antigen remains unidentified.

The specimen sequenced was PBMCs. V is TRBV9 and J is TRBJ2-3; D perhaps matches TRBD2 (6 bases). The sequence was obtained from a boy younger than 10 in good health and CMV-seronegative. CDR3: CASSPWGGDTQYF. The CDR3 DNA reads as TGTGCCAGCAGCCCATGGGGAGGAGATACGCAGTATTTT.